Below, 25 T cell receptor beta chains from the same sample are listed, as sequenced in a study of T cells in Graves' hyperthyroidism and ophthalmopathy. Amplification of TCR beta CDR3 regions was performed using RNA transcripts as template. The HTBI primer set drove a first-round RT-PCR of the TCR CDR3. Via MiXCR, TCRdb re-called the multiplex PCR reads, giving one row per CDR3 protein. The sample carries around 400,000 distinct CDR3 sequences, about 15% recorded once. The sequenced sample consisted of blood. The receptors originated from a woman in her sixties or seventies with Graves' ophthalmopathy.

This clonotype was counted a few times. A much bigger clone sits one base away, suggesting this may be a read error. The gene calls are TRBV5-1 and TRBJ2-1; D gene uncertain. The CDR3 is 14 residues long. Per germline, CDR1 SGHRS and CDR2 YFSETQ. CDR3 sequence (DNA): TGCGCCAGCACATTTCACGGCTCCTACAGTGAGCAGTTCTTC. Its protein is CASTFHGSYSEQFF.

The chain couples TRBV5-1 to TRBJ2-1, with 14 bases that match TRBD2. This CDR3 contains 19 residues. Unmatched junction bases numbered 12, after V lost 0 bases and J lost 7 bases. Germline CDR1 and CDR2: SGHRS and YFSETQ. The CDR3 loop is CASSLDRGLTSGRGNEQFF. The CDR3 DNA reads TGCGCCAGCAGCTTGGACAGGGGCTTGACTAGCGGGAGGGGTAATGAGCAGTTCTTC.

This clonotype was picked up many times. This chain uses TRBV27 with TRBJ2-2; 10 positions match TRBD2. With 3 bases clipped from V and 5 bases from J, the junction kept 12 bases outside the gene matches. Per the germline V gene, CDR1 is MNHEY and CDR2 is SMNVEV (reference sequence). This CDR3 has 18 residues. The CDR3 is CASSFRPRAGGSTGELFF. CDR3 coding DNA: TGTGCCAGCAGTTTTCGTCCGCGAGCGGGAGGGTCAACCGGGGAGCTGTTTTTT.

This sequence joins TRBV12-3 or TRBV12-4 and TRBJ1-1; D ambiguous. The CDR3 loop spans 14 amino acids. Deletions cut 5 bases from V and 4 bases from J, with 14 bases between. In nucleotides, the CDR3 is TGTGCCAGCAGTGTCAAGGGAAGGTTCACTGAAGCTTTCTTT. Amino acids: CASSVKGRFTEAFF.

This clonotype appeared a few times. The chain combines TRBV29-1 with TRBJ2-7; perhaps TRBD2 as D (6 bases). Deletions cut 7 bases from V and 7 bases from J, with 14 bases between. The CDR3 extends over 11 amino acids. Germline CDR1 and CDR2: SQVTM and ANQGSEA. This chain's CDR3 is CSGRVVREQYF. The CDR3 coding sequence is TGCAGCGGGAGGGTGGTTAGGGAGCAGTACTTC.

Ten or more counts support this clonotype. The chain has TRBV18 and TRBJ2-5, with a tentative D call TRBD1 (5 bases). Germline lookup yields CDR1 KGHSH and CDR2 LQKENI. This CDR3 spans 13 amino acids. V was shortened by 3 bases and J by 4 bases, with 9 bases between the two germline ends. As DNA, the CDR3 is TGTGCCAGCTCACCCGACAGTCCAGAGACCCAGTACTTC. Protein: CASSPDSPETQYF.

V gene TRBV9 combines with J gene TRBJ2-7, with 7 bases that match TRBD2. V lost 3 bases, J lost 3 bases, and 6 bases stayed unmatched. The germline gives CDR1 SGDLS, CDR2 YYNGEE. This CDR3 contains 14 residues. The CDR3 loop reads CASSGPSGSYEQYF. Written as DNA, the CDR3 is TGTGCCAGCAGCGGGCCTAGCGGTAGCTACGAGCAGTACTTC. The whole variable domain, remainder taken from reference TRBV9 and TRBJ2-7, is DSGVTQTPKHLITATGQRVTLRCSPRSGDLSVYWYQQSLDQGLQFLIQYYNGEERAKGNILERFSAQQFPDLHSELNLSSLELGDSALYFCASSGPSGSYEQYFGPGTRLTVT.

This chain links TRBV5-1 with TRBJ2-3, with TRBD1 matching over 10 bases. Germline CDR1 and CDR2: SGHRS and YFSETQ. The junction had 4 bases not matched to a gene; V was cut back by 2 bases and J by 4 bases. This CDR3 has 15 residues. The DNA for the CDR3 is TGCGCCAGCAGCTTTGCGGGACAGGGGCCAGATACGCAGTATTTT. It is translated as CASSFAGQGPDTQYF.

This clonotype was recorded at least ten times. This chain uses TRBV4-1 with TRBJ2-1; 10 nucleotides agree with TRBD2. The V gene's germline CDR1 is MGHRA and CDR2 YSYEKL. The CDR3 has 16 amino acids. The trim removed 0 bases at V and 5 bases at J, leaving 4 bases unmatched. The CDR3, as DNA: TGCGCCAGCAGCCAAGATGTGGGACTAGCGCACAATGAGCAGTTCTTC. Protein: CASSQDVGLAHNEQFF.

This clonotype was detected ten times or more. J is TRBJ2-3 and V is TRBV7-8; 9 nucleotides align to TRBD2. Unmatched junction bases numbered 4, after V lost 1 base and J lost 2 bases. CDR3 size: 16 residues. Germline V gene data show CDR1 as SGHVS and CDR2 as FQNEAQ. The CDR3 DNA is TGTGCCAGCAGCTTAGAAGGGACTAGCCCCACAGATACGCAGTATTTT. Translating it yields CASSLEGTSPTDTQYF.

Note on this clonotype: A read error may be the cause here, since a much bigger clone is one base away. The chain employs TRBV10-3 and TRBJ1-2, with 7 bases that match TRBD1. The CDR3 loop spans 17 amino acids. J was trimmed by 2 bases and V by 3 bases; bases with no gene match: 12. CDR1 is ENHRY and CDR2 is SYGVKD in the germline V gene. The CDR3 DNA is TGTGCCATCAGTGAAGTTCAGGGGGGGGGACAGAACTATGGCTACACCTTC. Protein product: CAISEVQGGGQNYGYTF.

Notes on this clonotype: One junction end does not reproduce the germline sequence, and a read error may be involved. V usage is TRBV28 and J usage is TRBJ2-1, with TRBD2 matching over 9 bases. Germline assignment: CDR1 MDHEN and CDR2 SYDVKM. The CDR3 length is 15 residues. The CDR3 DNA reads as TGTGCCGGCAGTTTTGTAAGCGGGAGGAATTATGAGCAGTTCTTC. It is translated as CAGSFVSGRNYEQFF. The whole variable domain, filled in from reference TRBV28 and TRBJ2-1, reads DVKVTQSSRYLVKRTGEKVFLECVQDMDHENMFWYRQDPGLGLRLIYFSYDVKMKEKGDIPEGYSVSREKKERFSLILESASTNQTSMYLCAGSFVSGRNYEQFFGPGTRLTVL.

In its sample, this clonotype was seen a few times. J is TRBJ2-5 and V is TRBV28; TRBD2 is a possible D gene (6 bases). The CDR3 has 14 residues. The V end was cut by 5 bases, the J end by 5 bases, with 15 bases between. Germline lookup yields CDR1 MDHEN and CDR2 SYDVKM. The CDR3 region is CASSKNGGGETQYF. DNA of the CDR3: TGTGCCAGCAGTAAAAACGGGGGAGGCGAGACCCAGTACTTC.

This clonotype was seen repeatedly, ten times or more. The V call is TRBV5-1, the J call TRBJ2-2; TRBD2 matches at 9 bases. This CDR3 spans 16 amino acids. Per germline, CDR1 SGHRS and CDR2 YFSETQ. The V and J ends lost 4 bases and 4 bases, in that order; junction bases with no gene match: 8. CDR3 nucleotides: TGCGCCAGCAGCATCCTGCTAGCGGGAACCACCGGGGAGCTGTTTTTT. Translation gives CASSILLAGTTGELFF.

The V call is TRBV7-9, the J call TRBJ1-4; possibly TRBD1 for D (6 bases). CDR1 and CDR2 (germline): SEHNR, FQNEAQ (reference sequence). CDR3 size: 14 residues. The germline V and J ends were trimmed by 8 bases and 5 bases, with 15 bases remaining between them. The DNA for the CDR3 is TGTGCCAGCTTCCAGACAGGACTAAATGAAAAACTGTTTTTT. The encoded protein is CASFQTGLNEKLFF.

This clonotype was seen repeatedly, ten times or more. The chain employs TRBV20-1 and TRBJ2-7, with a weak D call TRBD2 (7 bases). Germline CDR1 DFQATT, CDR2 SNEGSKA (reference sequence). The V gene lost 6 bases and the J gene lost 4 bases, with 16 bases spanning the gap. This CDR3 region has 13 residues. The CDR3 DNA sequence: TGCAGTGCCCTAGGGGGAGGGATTTACGAGCAGTACTTC. Translated: CSALGGGIYEQYF.

The rearrangement uses TRBV13 and TRBJ1-2; D might be TRBD1 (5 bases). From germline, CDR1 is PRHDT and CDR2 FYEKMQ (reference sequence). V was cut by 1 base and J by 4 bases, with 7 bases left in between. The CDR3 totals 13 residues. Written as DNA, the CDR3 is TGTGCCAGCAGCTTAGCAGGGTCCTATGGCTACACCTTC. Amino acid sequence: CASSLAGSYGYTF.

The genes are TRBV9 and TRBJ2-7; TRBD2 matches 9 bases. The CDR3 loop spans 15 amino acids. Germline trimming cut 0 bases from V and 4 bases from J; bases unmatched to any gene: 5. Germline V gene data show CDR1 as SGDLS and CDR2 as YYNGEE. The CDR3 sequence: CASSVDLAGLYEQYF. In DNA, the CDR3 is TGTGCCAGCAGCGTAGATCTAGCGGGACTATACGAGCAGTACTTC.

The chain is built from TRBV19 and TRBJ2-1; 13 nucleotides align to TRBD2. The CDR3 length is 15 residues. Germline trimming cut 4 bases from V and 7 bases from J; bases unmatched to any gene: 4. The germline CDR1 and CDR2 sequences are LNHDA and SQIVND (reference sequence). The CDR3 spells CASSTGLAGQNEQFF. CDR3 in DNA: TGTGCCAGTAGTACGGGACTAGCGGGACAAAATGAGCAGTTCTTC.

This clonotype was found many times. V and J are TRBV20-1 and TRBJ2-4, with 11 nucleotides matching TRBD2. The CDR3 has 14 amino acids. The germline gives CDR1 DFQATT, CDR2 SNEGSKA (reference sequence). The trim removed 5 bases at V and 7 bases at J, leaving 7 bases unmatched. In DNA, the CDR3 is TGCAGTGCTCGATCAACTAGCGGGAGCAACATTCAGTACTTC. Translating gives CSARSTSGSNIQYF.

The table lists this clonotype with a few counts. DNA for the CDR3: TGTGCCAGCAGTTTTACCGGGAGTAAAGGAGAGACCCAGTACTTC. It encodes CASSFTGSKGETQYF. The V gene is TRBV28, the J gene TRBJ2-5; D may be TRBD2 (6 bases). Per germline, CDR1 MDHEN and CDR2 SYDVKM. Trimming stripped 3 bases from V and 4 bases from J, with 15 bases between. The CDR3 runs 15 residues.

Many counts were recorded for this clonotype. The chain employs TRBV3-1 and TRBJ2-7; the match to TRBD2 covers 10 bases. V was clipped by 1 base and J by 7 bases; unmatched bases: 10. Germline CDR1 LGHDT, CDR2 YNNKEL (reference sequence). This CDR3 has 16 residues. DNA for the CDR3: TGTGCCAGCAGCCAAGGGGGACTAGCGAGTTCGGGGGAGCAGTACTTC. Protein: CASSQGGLASSGEQYF.

This clonotype was counted between two and nine times. The V and J genes are TRBV7-2 and TRBJ2-1; 7 nucleotides match TRBD2. The CDR3 has 17 amino acids. Germline assignment: CDR1 SGHTA and CDR2 FQGNSA. After removal of 7 bases from V and 2 bases from J, the junction contained 14 bases not matched to a gene. The DNA of the CDR3 is TGTGCCAGCACCCCGCGGGTGCTAGCGGACGCCTACAATGAGCAGTTCTTC. It specifies CASTPRVLADAYNEQFF.

This clonotype was found many times. The CDR3 region has the DNA TGTGCCAGCAGGCTCCTCGGGACAGGGGAACCTGAAGCTTTCTTT. Amino acids: CASRLLGTGEPEAFF. The chain combines TRBV6-1 with TRBJ1-1; TRBD1 aligns across 10 bases. Germline values: CDR1 MNHNS, CDR2 SASEGT. V shed 6 bases, J shed 6 bases, and the junction held 10 bases outside the gene matches. The CDR3 is 15 amino acids.

This clonotype occurred many times. The chain recombines TRBV6-1 with TRBJ2-3; 10 bases are a match to TRBD2. The CDR3 consists of 15 residues. Germline-derived CDR1 and CDR2 are MNHNS and SASEGT. V was pared by 6 bases and J by 2 bases, with 5 bases of the junction left unmatched. The CDR3 sequence is CASRFGTSVTDTQYF. The CDR3, as DNA: TGTGCCAGCAGATTCGGGACTAGCGTCACAGATACGCAGTATTTT.